The 30 T cell receptor beta chains presented below share a single source sample, sequenced in a study of cytomegalovirus exposure and HLA in healthy donors. PCR primers comprised 60 Vbeta and 13 Jbeta primers. Only in-frame clones appear in the TCRdb table, and some are missing; sequencing was by immunoSEQ multiplex PCR. The data hold roughly 200,000 clones, with around 77% observed a single time. The sample consisted of PBMCs. Receptors were obtained from a man in his thirties or forties in good health and CMV-seronegative.

V and J are TRBV2 and TRBJ2-7; a weak D match, TRBD2 (5 bases). V lost 3 bases to trimming and J lost 1 base, with 13 bases between them. Germline lookup yields CDR1 SNHLY and CDR2 FYNNEI. The CDR3 length is 15 residues. The CDR3 reads CASSDVGVSSYEQYF. The CDR3 region has the DNA TGTGCCAGCAGTGATGTGGGAGTAAGTTCCTACGAGCAGTACTTC.

This sequence joins TRBV7-9 and TRBJ2-2, with no clear D. The ends were cut back, 2 bases at V and 10 bases at J, with 11 bases in the middle. CDR1 and CDR2 from the germline V gene are SEHNR and FQNEAQ (reference sequence). CDR3 length equals 13 residues. CDR3: CASSLTVDKELFF. In DNA form, the CDR3 reads TGTGCCAGCAGCTTAACGGTCGATAAGGAGCTGTTTTTT.

This clone turned up a few times. The chain uses TRBV18 and TRBJ1-1; 8 bases are a match to TRBD1. CDR1 KGHSH and CDR2 LQKENI come from the germline V gene. V dropped 8 bases and J dropped 1; count of bases not matched to a gene: 6. The CDR3 length is 14 residues. The CDR3, as DNA: TGTGCCAGCGGGACAGGTTGGGAGAACACTGAAGCTTTCTTT. This translates into CASGTGWENTEAFF.

The rearrangement links TRBV19 to TRBJ1-2, with TRBD1 matching over 7 bases. The CDR3 loop spans 13 amino acids. Germline CDR1 reads LNHDA; CDR2 reads SQIVND (reference sequence). The junction had 7 bases not matched to a gene; V was cut back by 7 bases and J by 5 bases. This CDR3 is CASIARGSYGYTF. The CDR3 bases are TGTGCCAGTATTGCCAGGGGGAGTTATGGCTACACCTTC.

This sequence joins TRBV5-1 and TRBJ1-1, with D uncertain. Per the germline V gene, CDR1 is SGHRS and CDR2 is YFSETQ. The CDR3 is 15 residues long. V dropped 0 bases and J dropped 0 bases, with 9 bases sitting between them. The CDR3 loop reads CASSLAAVMNTEAFF. CDR3 nucleotides: TGCGCCAGCAGCTTGGCCGCAGTAATGAACACTGAAGCTTTCTTT.

As regards this clone: The junction and the germline gene differ at one end; a read error may be behind it. V gene TRBV5-1 combines with J gene TRBJ1-6; 7 nucleotides agree with TRBD1. This CDR3 comprises 16 residues. From germline, CDR1 is SGHRS and CDR2 YFSETQ. CDR3 protein: CASSLGGTANNSPLHF. In nucleotides, the CDR3 is TGCGCCAGCAGTTTGGGCGGGACAGCAAATAATTCACCCCTCCACTTT.

This clone was seen once. V usage is TRBV29-1 and J usage is TRBJ2-1, with 9 bases matching TRBD1. Germline CDR1 SQVTM, CDR2 ANQGSEA. The junction had 5 bases not matched to a gene; V was cut back by 7 bases and J by 1 base. The CDR3 sequence is 14 residues long. CDR3 residues: CSAGQGLSYNEQFF. The CDR3 coding sequence is TGCAGCGCCGGACAGGGGCTTTCCTACAATGAGCAGTTCTTC.

V is TRBV6-5 and J is TRBJ2-1; weak D call: TRBD2 (6 bases). This CDR3 is built from 13 residues. Germline CDR1 reads MNHEY; CDR2 reads SVGAGI. The V end was cut by 6 bases, the J end by 8 bases, with 14 bases between. The chain's CDR3 is CASRRGTLDEQFF. CDR3 coding DNA: TGTGCCAGCAGAAGAGGGACTCTGGATGAGCAGTTCTTC.

This sequence joins TRBV27 and TRBJ1-5; D is unclear. The germline gives CDR1 MNHEY, CDR2 SMNVEV (reference sequence). V was shortened by 5 bases and J by 6 bases, with 14 bases between the two germline ends. The CDR3 totals 14 residues. CDR3 nucleotide sequence: TGTGCCAGCAGTCTCGGCGGGTTCGGTCAGCCCCAGCATTTT. It translates to CASSLGGFGQPQHF.

V gene TRBV29-1 combines with J gene TRBJ2-3, with 12 positions matching TRBD2. J was trimmed by 3 bases and V by 3 bases; bases with no gene match: 4. The CDR3 contains 15 residues. The germline gives CDR1 SQVTM, CDR2 ANQGSEA. The CDR3 region has the DNA TGCAGCGTTGATGGACTAGCGGGATTAACAGATACGCAGTATTTT. It is translated as CSVDGLAGLTDTQYF.

This clone was picked up one time. The chain joins TRBV7-9 to TRBJ1-5; D possibly corresponds to TRBD1 (5 bases). Per the germline V gene, CDR1 is SEHNR and CDR2 is FQNEAQ (reference sequence). There are 15 residues in the CDR3. Trimming pared 5 bases from V and 3 bases from J, leaving 14 bases between. The CDR3 sequence: CASSHTDITNQPQHF. The CDR3 DNA is TGTGCCAGCAGCCATACGGACATTACCAATCAGCCCCAGCATTTT.

The chain links TRBV5-4 to TRBJ2-1; 10 nucleotides match TRBD1. Unmatched junction bases numbered 9, after V lost 5 bases and J lost 7 bases. Germline lookup yields CDR1 SGHNT and CDR2 YYREEE (reference sequence). The CDR3 is 15 amino acids. The CDR3 spells CASSLDRGRENEQFF. CDR3 nucleotide sequence: TGTGCCAGCAGTCTAGACAGGGGGCGAGAAAATGAGCAGTTCTTC.

The rearrangement joins TRBV6-5 to TRBJ1-5; the D gene is possibly TRBD1 (5 bases). Trimming left V 2 bases short and J 1 base short, with 9 bases between. This CDR3 is 15 amino acids long. Per the germline V gene, CDR1 is MNHEY and CDR2 is SVGAGI. The CDR3 DNA is TGTGCCAGCAGTTACGGGGCAGGGAGCAATCAGCCCCAGCATTTT. This encodes CASSYGAGSNQPQHF.

As DNA, the CDR3 is TGTGCCAGCAGGGGTACGGGAGGTCCTAGGGACGAGCAGTACTTC. It codes for CASRGTGGPRDEQYF. The chain recombines TRBV6-1 with TRBJ2-7; 7 bases are shared with TRBD2. After removal of 6 bases from V and 5 bases from J, the junction contained 13 bases not matched to a gene. Germline assignment: CDR1 MNHNS and CDR2 SASEGT. CDR3 length: 15 amino acids.

This chain links TRBV2 with TRBJ2-5; 10 bases are shared with TRBD2. Per germline, CDR1 SNHLY and CDR2 FYNNEI. The trim removed 1 base at V and 5 bases at J, leaving 10 bases unmatched. The CDR3 runs 17 residues. The CDR3 region has the DNA TGTGCCAGCAGTGAAGAGCTAGCGGGAGTTTTGAGGGAGACCCAGTACTTC. Translated, it gives CASSEELAGVLRETQYF.

The sample holds one count of this clone. The rearrangement joins TRBV5-1 to TRBJ1-1; D may be TRBD1 (6 bases). CDR3 length equals 13 residues. Trimming stripped 0 bases from V and 7 bases from J, with 10 bases between. Germline V lookup: CDR1 SGHRS, CDR2 YFSETQ. CDR3 protein: CASSLGTANEAFF. Written as DNA, the CDR3 is TGCGCCAGCAGCTTGGGGACAGCTAATGAAGCTTTCTTT.

This clone was observed a few times. This sequence joins TRBV6-5 and TRBJ1-2; 9 nucleotides line up with TRBD1. Germline CDR1 and CDR2: MNHEY and SVGAGI. The CDR3 covers 16 residues. Trimming at V came to 1 base and at J to 5 bases, leaving 8 bases not matched to a gene. The CDR3 bases are TGTGCCAGCAGTTACTTTCACAGGGGGCGCGGTTATGGCTACACCTTC. This gives the protein CASSYFHRGRGYGYTF.

The rearrangement uses TRBV11-2 and TRBJ2-3, with 11 bases that match TRBD2. The V gene end was trimmed by 4 bases and the J gene end by 4 bases; junction bases not matched to a gene: 1. Looked up from germline, CDR1 is SGHAT and CDR2 is FQNNGV. The CDR3 has 14 residues. The CDR3 DNA reads TGTGCCAGCAGCTCGGGACTAGCGGCAGATACGCAGTATTTT. This gives the protein CASSSGLAADTQYF.

The rearrangement joins TRBV7-9 to TRBJ1-5; 11 bases map to TRBD1. V shed 5 bases, J shed 5 bases, and the junction held 5 bases outside the gene matches. CDR3 length: 15 residues. CDR1 SEHNR and CDR2 FQNEAQ come from the germline V gene (reference sequence). The chain's CDR3 is CASSVWTGGDQPQHF. The CDR3 coding sequence is TGTGCCAGCAGCGTGTGGACAGGGGGCGATCAGCCCCAGCATTTT. The full variable domain, in which reference TRBV7-9 and TRBJ1-5 provide the parts outside the CDR3, is DTGVSQNPRHKITKRGQNVTFRCDPISEHNRLYWYRQTLGQGPEFLTYFQNEAQLEKSRLLSDRFSAERPKGSFSTLEIQRTEQGDSAMYLCASSVWTGGDQPQHFGDGTRLSIL.

This clone was found once. The genes are TRBV30 and TRBJ1-1; 8 bases align to TRBD1. There are 15 residues in the CDR3. Germline V gives CDR1 GTSNPN, CDR2 SVGIG (reference sequence). Trimming cost V 2 bases and J 1 base; bases outside gene matches: 6. CDR3 region: CAWSNGRGRNTEAFF. The CDR3 bases are TGTGCCTGGAGTAACGGCAGGGGGCGGAACACTGAAGCTTTCTTT. The whole variable domain, filled in from reference TRBV30 and TRBJ1-1, reads SQTIHQWPATLVQPVGSPLSLECTVEGTSNPNLYWYRQAAGRGLQLLFYSVGIGQISSEVPQNLSASRPQDRQFILSSKKLLLSDSGFYLCAWSNGRGRNTEAFFGQGTRLTVV.

The chain employs TRBV7-8 and TRBJ1-2, with TRBD1 matching 9 bases. Germline loops: CDR1 SGHVS, CDR2 FQNEAQ. Trimming cost V 7 bases and J 5 bases; bases outside gene matches: 8. The CDR3 loop spans 14 amino acids. The CDR3 nucleotides are TGTGCCAGCACCTGGACAGGGGATGAATATGGCTACACCTTC. Encoded protein: CASTWTGDEYGYTF.

The gene calls are TRBV29-1 and TRBJ2-1, with 10 bases matching TRBD2. Germline V gene lookup returns CDR1 SQVTM and CDR2 ANQGSEA. Germline trimming cut 7 bases from V and 3 bases from J; bases unmatched to any gene: 6. CDR3 length equals 14 residues. The CDR3: CSAHRLAGYNEQFF. DNA for the CDR3: TGCAGCGCCCACAGACTAGCGGGCTACAATGAGCAGTTCTTC.

A remark on this clone: Here the CDR3 omits its conserved ending phenylalanine or tryptophan, so a read error is the likely source. The chain employs TRBV10-1 and TRBJ1-1; TRBD1 might be the D (6 bases). The V gene lost 2 bases and the J gene lost 2 bases, with 9 bases spanning the gap. The length of the CDR3 is 14 residues. Germline V gene data show CDR1 as WNHNN and CDR2 as SYGVQD (reference sequence). CDR3 in DNA: TGCGCCAGCAGTGAGGACAGGAGAAACACTGAAGCTTTCTCT. Its protein product is CASSEDRRNTEAFS.

CDR3 bases: TGTGCCTGCCAGGACAGGTACGGCTACACCTTC. Translation: CACQDRYGYTF. This chain connects TRBV19 to TRBJ1-2; 7 bases line up with TRBD1. CDR1 is LNHDA and CDR2 is SQIVND in the germline V gene (reference sequence). V lost 11 bases to trimming and J lost 8 bases; unmatched junction nucleotides: 8. This CDR3 spans 11 amino acids.

The rearrangement links TRBV15 to TRBJ2-3; D may be TRBD1 (5 bases). The V end lost 0 bases, the J end lost 10 bases, and 11 bases lay between the germline ends. This CDR3 is built from 13 residues. CDR1 is LNHNV, CDR2 YYDKDF, per germline (reference sequence). The DNA for the CDR3 is TGTGCCACCAGCAGAGATTTAAGGGGCCCGCAGTATTTT. Translating it yields CATSRDLRGPQYF.

On this clone: Other DNA variants within this sample encode the same CDR3. The CDR3 DNA follows: TGTGCCAGCAGCGTCGGCGGGTCCTTAAATCAGCCCCAGCATTTT. Amino acid sequence: CASSVGGSLNQPQHF. This sequence joins TRBV9 and TRBJ1-5, with unresolved D. V was trimmed by 2 bases and J by 4 bases, leaving 13 bases between them. The germline gives CDR1 SGDLS, CDR2 YYNGEE. This CDR3 region has 15 residues.

V usage is TRBV9 and J usage is TRBJ1-6, with 7 bases that match TRBD1. The CDR3 has 15 residues. The V gene end was trimmed by 0 bases and the J gene end by 6 bases; junction bases not matched to a gene: 3. Germline V gives CDR1 SGDLS, CDR2 YYNGEE. The CDR3 region is CASSVGQGSNSPLHF. CDR3 nucleotides: TGTGCCAGCAGCGTAGGACAGGGTAGTAATTCACCCCTCCACTTT.

The CDR3 protein is CASSFSGGKYNEQFF. The CDR3 coding sequence is TGTGCCAGCAGCTTCTCGGGCGGGAAATACAATGAGCAGTTCTTC. The chain combines TRBV11-2 with TRBJ2-1; a possible D gene is TRBD2 (6 bases). The CDR3 is made up of 15 amino acids. V dropped 3 bases and J dropped 4 bases, with 13 bases sitting between them. From germline, CDR1 is SGHAT and CDR2 FQNNGV.

This clone appeared a few times. The chain joins TRBV9 to TRBJ2-3; a possible D gene is TRBD2 (5 bases). Trimming left V 3 bases short and J 4 bases short, with 15 bases between. The CDR3 contains 15 residues. Germline loops: CDR1 SGDLS, CDR2 YYNGEE. The CDR3 region is CASSGGEGWADTQYF. The CDR3 DNA reads TGTGCCAGCAGCGGGGGTGAGGGTTGGGCAGATACGCAGTATTTT.

The chain is built from TRBV6-1 and TRBJ1-2; 7 nucleotides align to TRBD1. Per germline, CDR1 MNHNS and CDR2 SASEGT. This CDR3 is 14 amino acids long. The trim removed 2 bases at V and 10 bases at J, leaving 10 bases unmatched. CDR3 protein: CASSEWGTVVVYTF. In DNA, the CDR3 is TGTGCCAGCAGTGAATGGGGGACAGTGGTTGTCTACACCTTC.